This T cell receptor beta chain was identified during a study of blood T cell repertoires in COVID-19. About the study: From the United States, Italy and Spain came samples of acute and convalescent COVID-19.

In the original workflow: Amplified reference gene primers provided the basis for estimating nucleated cell counts. Data came from immunoSEQ multiplex PCR; TCRdb stores just in-frame clones and leaves some out. That table gives V, J and clone size, and the DNA gave D and trimming. The profile shows a few hundred thousand clones, around nine tenths of them singletons. The CDR3 contains 15 residues. Per the germline V gene, CDR1 is MNHNY and CDR2 is SVGAGI (reference sequence). V lost 2 bases and J lost 3, with 14 bases in between. The chain is built from TRBV6-6 and TRBJ2-7; unclear D gene. The clonotype originates from a woman in her 50s with active or convalescent COVID-19. The sequencing input was peripheral blood. CDR3 residues: CASSYQASSYYEQYF. As DNA, the CDR3 is TGTGCCAGCAGTTACCAAGCCTCTAGTTACTACGAGCAGTACTTC.